The clone carrying this T cell receptor beta chain appeared a few times. These data come from a study of T cells after yellow fever vaccination. V dropped 8 bases and J dropped 0; count of bases not matched to a gene: 3. The CDR3 is 14 amino acids. Germline V CDR1 and CDR2: MNHEY, SMNVEV (reference sequence). MiXCR, run by TCRdb on the 5' RACE reads, gives a single entry per CDR3 protein. The sample yields a few hundred thousand distinct CDR3 sequences, roughly 3% seen once. The chain combines TRBV27 with TRBJ2-1; 8 bases line up with TRBD2. The clonotype was recovered from a man aged 18 to 30 who received the YFV17D yellow fever vaccine. This specimen consisted of CD4+ T cells sorted from PBMCs, obtained 10 days after the yellow fever booster vaccination. The CDR3 DNA follows: TGTGCCAGCCGTAGCGGGAACTCCTACAATGAGCAGTTCTTC. As protein: CASRSGNSYNEQFF.